The clone carrying this TCR beta chain has more than one count but fewer than ten. Its antigen is not identified. This sample stems from a study of cytomegalovirus exposure and HLA in healthy donors. At the level of the study: Among about 179 million T cells, an earlier analysis found around 100 million unique TCR beta sequences. Whole-study results and caveats: Three of the chains that were CMV-associated were confirmed in vitro to be specific for CMV antigens. There were 150 to 200 TCR beta chains listed as cytomegalovirus-associated.

V shed 4 bases and J 2 bases; nucleotides not matched to a gene: 6. The CDR3 spans 16 residues. Germline V gene sequence: CDR1 SGHDN, CDR2 FVKESK. PCR used 60 Vbeta primers and 13 Jbeta primers. The protocol was immunoSEQ multiplex PCR, while the TCRdb copy is restricted to in-frame clones and leaves out a portion. The data hold 110,000 to 150,000 clones, with about 73% observed a single time. Sequencing used PBMCs. The receptor comes from a woman aged 55-69 years in good health and CMV-seropositive. The chain carries TRBV14 and TRBJ2-5; 11 nucleotides line up with TRBD2. CDR3: CASSPIIAGGQETQYF. The CDR3 coding sequence is TGTGCCAGCAGCCCCATAATAGCGGGAGGGCAAGAGACCCAGTACTTC.